This TCR beta chain was sequenced in a study of blood T cells in healthy people across ages. For the second PCR, which ran for 7 to 11 cycles, a sample-barcoded 5' primer and a J-beta primer mix were used. TCRdb re-analysed the 5' RACE reads in MiXCR, keeping a single row per CDR3 protein. This table has about 930,000 distinct CDR3 sequences, just under 30% appearing once. The V gene's germline CDR1 is KGHSH and CDR2 LQKENI. This CDR3 has 15 amino acids. V shed 2 bases and J 4 bases; nucleotides not matched to a gene: 5. The same data also contributed to another study, on T cells of mothers and their children.

The sequenced sample was blood. The genes are TRBV18 and TRBJ1-5; TRBD1 agrees at 7 bases. The clonotype was recovered from a woman aged 40-49 years in good health. This chain's CDR3 is CASSPMGQRNQPQHF. DNA for the CDR3: TGTGCCAGCTCACCAATGGGACAGAGAAATCAGCCCCAGCATTTT.